Below, 5 T cell receptor beta chains from the same sample are listed, as sequenced in a study of cytomegalovirus exposure and HLA in healthy donors (dated by TCRdb to the late 2010s). Library preparation employed the immunoSEQ multiplex PCR assay. For the multiplex PCR, a mixture combining 60 forward primers for TCR Vbeta segments and 13 reverse primers for TCR Jbeta segments was used. In TCRdb, the immuneACCESS table is reduced to in-frame sequences with V and J assigned. These tables do not hold every clone; where another copy was compared, an unresolved V gene accounts for under half, and the others remain unexplained. In this sample the table shows about 190,000 clones, more than 85% of which occur a single time. The ten largest clones take up approximately 1.5% of the sample. The sample taken for sequencing was PBMCs. The source of these receptors is a woman under 30 in good health and CMV-seronegative.

This chain uses TRBV30 with TRBJ2-7, with 13 bases identical to TRBD2. Looked up from germline, CDR1 is GTSNPN and CDR2 is SVGIG (reference sequence). V lost 5 bases to trimming and J lost 6 bases; unmatched junction nucleotides: 7. This CDR3 has 14 amino acids. Written as DNA, the CDR3 is TGTGCCTGGGGCATCGGGACTAGCGGGATCGAGCAGTACTTC. This sequence encodes CAWGIGTSGIEQYF.

This clone was counted a single time. This chain's CDR3 is CASSQDGQGGSGNTIYF. The CDR3 coding sequence is TGTGCCAGCAGCCAAGATGGGCAGGGAGGCTCTGGAAACACCATATATTTT. This chain links TRBV4-2 with TRBJ1-3; D might be TRBD1 (5 bases). The germline V gene encodes CDR1 LGHNA and CDR2 YNFKEQ. Trimming took 0 bases from V and 0 from J, leaving 12 bases between them. The CDR3 is made up of 17 amino acids.

In DNA form, the CDR3 reads TGTGCCAGCTCCCGGGACAGGGGACGATCAGATACGCAGTATTTT. Protein: CASSRDRGRSDTQYF. The chain uses TRBV7-9 and TRBJ2-3, with 10 bases identical to TRBD1. With V trimmed by 8 bases and J by 4 bases, 9 bases remained unmatched. The germline V gene has CDR1 SEHNR and CDR2 FQNEAQ (reference sequence). This CDR3 is built from 15 residues.

The V and J genes are TRBV2 and TRBJ1-1; D ambiguous. CDR3 length equals 12 residues. Germline assignment: CDR1 SNHLY and CDR2 FYNNEI. V was clipped by 2 bases and J by 8 bases, with 9 bases between them. The DNA of the CDR3 is TGTGCCAGCAGTGAATCGGCGGGGGAAGCTTTCTTT. Translated, it gives CASSESAGEAFF.

This rearrangement joins TRBV2 to TRBJ2-5, with D perhaps matching TRBD1 (5 bases). Trimming left V 4 bases short and J 6 bases short, with 9 bases between. The CDR3 has 12 residues. Germline V gives CDR1 SNHLY, CDR2 FYNNEI. CDR3 DNA: TGTGCCAGCAGTGGCCAGGGAAAGACCCAGTACTTC. Its translation is CASSGQGKTQYF.